This is a list of T cell receptor beta chains from one sample in a study of cytomegalovirus exposure and HLA in healthy donors. TCRdb keeps only in-frame clones here, not all; method: immunoSEQ multiplex PCR. The top ten hold about 3.5% of the sample, which has over 60,000 clones, approximately 95% seen once. The sequencing sample was made of PBMCs. Every receptor here comes from a man younger than 35 in good health and CMV-seronegative. Each CDR3 is given with its conserved first and last residue. The D gene is left open where the match is weak. A clone size is listed for some rows: how often the clone was seen (once, few, many), or a class if it is expanded.

TRBJ2-7	TRBV28	TRBD1	-	TGTGCCAGCAGTTTGCCAACCACCACCCCGGGGACAGGGTCCTACGAGCAGTACTTC	CASSLPTTTPGTGSYEQYF
TRBJ2-1	TRBV11-3	-	-	TGTGCCAGCAGCTTAGATCCAACAGGGGAGCAGTTCTTC	CASSLDPTGEQFF
TRBJ2-1	TRBV9	TRBD2	-	TGTGCCAGCAGCGTAGGGGGGGGACTAGCGTACAATGAGCAGTTCTTC	CASSVGGGLAYNEQFF
TRBJ1-1	TRBV7-3	-	-	TGTGCCAGCAGCAAAGCAATGAACACTGAAGCTTTCTTT	CASSKAMNTEAFF
TRBJ2-5	TRBV5-4	TRBD2	-	TGTGCCAGCAGCCCGGCAAAGCGGGGGGGCGTTGAGACCCAGTACTTC	CASSPAKRGGVETQYF
TRBJ2-5	TRBV5-1	-	-	TGCGCCAGCAGCCGTTACCAAGAGACCCAGTACTTC	CASSRYQETQYF
TRBJ2-1	TRBV7-7	TRBD1	-	TGTGCCAGCAGCTTCGGGACAGGAGTCTACAATGAGCAGTTCTTC	CASSFGTGVYNEQFF
TRBJ2-7	TRBV7-9	-	-	TGTGCCAGCAGCCCACCGATTCGGCGGGGCTACGAGCAGTACTTC	CASSPPIRRGYEQYF
TRBJ1-1	TRBV6-6	-	-	TGTGCCAGCCGGGGGACCTCCGTGAACACTGAAGCTTTCTTT	CASRGTSVNTEAFF
TRBJ1-2	TRBV7-2	-	-	TGTGCCAGCAGCTTACTCACACCGAACTATGGCTACACCTTC	CASSLLTPNYGYTF
TRBJ2-1	TRBV2	-	-	TGTGCCATGACGGAGGGGGGGGGCTACAATGAGCAGTTCTTC	CAMTEGGGYNEQFF
TRBJ2-7	TRBV5-1	TRBD1	-	TGCGCCAGCTGCCCAAACAGGGGACCCTACGAGCAGTACTTC	CASCPNRGPYEQYF
TRBJ2-7	TRBV7-9	TRBD1	-	TGTGCCAGCAGCTTGAGACAGGGCCCCAACGAGCAGTACTTC	CASSLRQGPNEQYF
TRBJ2-7	TRBV29-1	TRBD1	-	TGCAGCGCACAGACAGGGGAAGGCTACGAGCAGTACTTC	CSAQTGEGYEQYF
TRBJ1-4	TRBV5-1	TRBD1	-	TGCGCCAGCAGCTTGGGACCTGCCGGGACAGGGTCAGGAGAAAAACTGTTTTTT	CASSLGPAGTGSGEKLFF
TRBJ1-5	TRBV6-6	-	-	TGTGCCAGCAGCTACCAGGTGTCTAGCAATCAGCCCCAGCATTTT	CASSYQVSSNQPQHF
TRBJ1-4	TRBV28	TRBD1	-	TGTGCCAGCAGTCCACGACAGGGGCTTGATGAAAAACTGTTTTTT	CASSPRQGLDEKLFF
TRBJ1-1	TRBV7-6	-	few	TGTGCCAGCAGCTTAGGGGCCGAGAACACTGAAGCTTTCTTT	CASSLGAENTEAFF
TRBJ1-1	TRBV19	TRBD1	-	TGTGCCAGTAGTCCATCCATGGAAGGGGGCTTTAACACTGAAGCTTTCTTT	CASSPSMEGGFNTEAFF
TRBJ1-2	TRBV27	TRBD1	-	TGTGCCAGCAGAGCCGTTACCCCTGGACAGGGGACGGTCCATGGCTACACCTTC	CASRAVTPGQGTVHGYTF
TRBJ2-7	TRBV5-1	-	-	TGCGCCAGCAGCGCGGAAGACTACGAGCAGTACTTC	CASSAEDYEQYF
TRBJ1-5	TRBV4-2	-	-	TGTGCCAGCAGCCAAGATTTACAAAAAAGGGGTCAGCCCCAGCATTTT	CASSQDLQKRGQPQHF